This T cell receptor beta chain emerged from a study of blood T cell repertoires in COVID-19. In the study overall: Specimens from acute and convalescent COVID-19 originated in the United States, Italy and Spain. T cells, B-cell-depleted T cells, or PBMCs provided the cDNA or gDNA that served as material.

The V gene's germline CDR1 is MGHRA and CDR2 YSYEKL. The length of the CDR3 is 15 residues. V lost 5 bases to trimming and J lost 6 bases; unmatched junction nucleotides: 4. Per the original data handling: Amplified reference gene primers provided the basis for estimating nucleated cell counts. Clones were read by immunoSEQ multiplex PCR, and TCRdb kept only the in-frame ones, dropping some. V and J calls and clone size are as listed in that table; D and trimming were resolved from the DNA. The sample records over 200,000 clones, roughly 90% being singletons. The origin of this receptor is a human donor in a cohort sampled during active COVID-19. The chain employs TRBV4-1 and TRBJ1-4, with 12 bases lining up with TRBD1. Sequenced input: peripheral blood. The CDR3 nucleotides are TGCGCCAGCAGCTTGGGACAGGGGGCAGATGAAAAACTGTTTTTT. Its translation is CASSLGQGADEKLFF.